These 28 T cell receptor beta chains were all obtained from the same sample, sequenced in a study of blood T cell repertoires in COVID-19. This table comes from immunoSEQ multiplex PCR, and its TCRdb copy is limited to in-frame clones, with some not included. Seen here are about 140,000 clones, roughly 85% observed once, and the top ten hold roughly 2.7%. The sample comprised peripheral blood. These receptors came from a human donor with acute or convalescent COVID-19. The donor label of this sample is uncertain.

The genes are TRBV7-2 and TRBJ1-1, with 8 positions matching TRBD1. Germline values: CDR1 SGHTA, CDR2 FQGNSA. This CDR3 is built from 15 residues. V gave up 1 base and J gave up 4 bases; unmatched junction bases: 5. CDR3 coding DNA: TGTGCCAGCAGCTTAGGGACAGGGCTCAGCACTGAAGCTTTCTTT. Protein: CASSLGTGLSTEAFF.

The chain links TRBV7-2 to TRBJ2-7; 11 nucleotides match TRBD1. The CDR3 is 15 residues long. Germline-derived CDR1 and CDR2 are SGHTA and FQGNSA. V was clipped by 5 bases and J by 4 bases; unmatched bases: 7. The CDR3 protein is CASSIGQGAVYEQYF. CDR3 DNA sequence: TGTGCCAGCAGCATTGGACAGGGGGCTGTGTACGAGCAGTACTTC.

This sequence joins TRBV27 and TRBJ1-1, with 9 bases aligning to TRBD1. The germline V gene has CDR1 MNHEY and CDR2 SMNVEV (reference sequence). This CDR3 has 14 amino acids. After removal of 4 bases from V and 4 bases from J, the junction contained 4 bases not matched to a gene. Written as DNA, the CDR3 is TGTGCCAGCAGTTGGGGGACAGGGAGCACTGAAGCTTTCTTT. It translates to CASSWGTGSTEAFF.

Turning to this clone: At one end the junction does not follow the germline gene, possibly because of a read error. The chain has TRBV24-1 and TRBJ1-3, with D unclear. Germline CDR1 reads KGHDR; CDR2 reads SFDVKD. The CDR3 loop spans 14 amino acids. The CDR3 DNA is TGTGCCACCAGTGATCCCCGTCGTGGAGACACCATATATTTT. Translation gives CATSDPRRGDTIYF.

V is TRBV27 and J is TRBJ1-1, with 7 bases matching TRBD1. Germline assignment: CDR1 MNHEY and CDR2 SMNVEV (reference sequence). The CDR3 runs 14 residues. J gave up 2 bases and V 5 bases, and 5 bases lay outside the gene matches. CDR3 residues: CASSVTGYNTEAFF. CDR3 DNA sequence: TGTGCCAGCAGTGTGACAGGGTACAACACTGAAGCTTTCTTT.

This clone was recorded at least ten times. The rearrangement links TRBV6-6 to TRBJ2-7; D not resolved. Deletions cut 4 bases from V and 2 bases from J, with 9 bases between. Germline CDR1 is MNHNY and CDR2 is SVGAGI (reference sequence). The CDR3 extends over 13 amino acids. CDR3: CASSSLDTYEQYV. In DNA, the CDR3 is TGTGCCAGCAGTTCCCTAGATACCTACGAGCAGTACGTC.

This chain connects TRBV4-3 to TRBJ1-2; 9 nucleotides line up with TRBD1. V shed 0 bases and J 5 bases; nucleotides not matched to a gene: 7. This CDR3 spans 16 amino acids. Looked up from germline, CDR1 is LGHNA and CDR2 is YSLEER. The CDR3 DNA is TGCGCCAGCAGCCAAGATCGACAGGGGGTGTATTATGGCTACACCTTC. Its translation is CASSQDRQGVYYGYTF.

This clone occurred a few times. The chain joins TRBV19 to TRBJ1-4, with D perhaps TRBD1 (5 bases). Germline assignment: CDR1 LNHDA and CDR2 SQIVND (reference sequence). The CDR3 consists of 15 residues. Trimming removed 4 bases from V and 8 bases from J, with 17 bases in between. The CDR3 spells CASSNQDRISEKLFF. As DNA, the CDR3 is TGTGCCAGTAGTAACCAAGACAGAATATCCGAAAAACTGTTTTTT.

The CDR3 spells CASSPGQGLVGAKNIQYF. In nucleotides, the CDR3 is TGTGCCAGCAGCCCGGGACAGGGGTTGGTTGGGGCCAAAAACATTCAGTACTTC. This rearrangement joins TRBV5-4 to TRBJ2-4; 10 positions match TRBD1. The CDR3 is 18 residues long. V lost 4 bases and J lost 1; bases outside the gene matches: 11. CDR1 is SGHNT and CDR2 is YYREEE in the germline V gene (reference sequence).

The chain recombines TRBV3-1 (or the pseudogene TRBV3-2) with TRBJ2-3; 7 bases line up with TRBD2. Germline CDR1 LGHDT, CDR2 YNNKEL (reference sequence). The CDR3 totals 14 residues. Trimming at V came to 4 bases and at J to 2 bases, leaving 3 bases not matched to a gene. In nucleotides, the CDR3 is TGTGCCAGCAGCCGCGGGGGAACCACAGATACGCAGTATTTT. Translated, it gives CASSRGGTTDTQYF.

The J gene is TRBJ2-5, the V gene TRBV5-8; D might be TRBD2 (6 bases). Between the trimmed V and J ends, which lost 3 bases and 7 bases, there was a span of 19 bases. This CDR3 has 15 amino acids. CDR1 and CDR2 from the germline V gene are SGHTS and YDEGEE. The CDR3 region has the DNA TGTGCCAGCAGCTCTACCGGACTAAAGGTCGCGACCCAGTACTTC. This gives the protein CASSSTGLKVATQYF.

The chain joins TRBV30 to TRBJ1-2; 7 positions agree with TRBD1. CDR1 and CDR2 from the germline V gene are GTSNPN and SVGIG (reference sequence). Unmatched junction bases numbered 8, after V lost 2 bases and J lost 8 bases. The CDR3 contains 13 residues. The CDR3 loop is CAWSLGQPEGYTF. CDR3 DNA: TGTGCCTGGAGTTTGGGACAGCCTGAGGGCTACACCTTC.

Written as DNA, the CDR3 is TGTGCCAGCAGCCTTGGGACAGATTATAATTCACCCCTCCACTTT. Translated: CASSLGTDYNSPLHF. This chain connects TRBV4-2 to TRBJ1-6; 7 nucleotides match TRBD1. Germline-derived CDR1 and CDR2 are LGHNA and YNFKEQ. The CDR3 is 15 amino acids. The ends lost 4 bases at V and 4 bases at J; junction bases unmatched: 4.

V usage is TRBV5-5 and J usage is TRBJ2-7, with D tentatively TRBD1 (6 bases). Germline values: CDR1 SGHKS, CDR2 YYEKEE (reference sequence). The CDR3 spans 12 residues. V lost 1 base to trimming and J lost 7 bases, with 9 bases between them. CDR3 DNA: TGTGCCAGCAGCTTGCCAGGGGATGAGCAGTACGTC. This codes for CASSLPGDEQYV.

The CDR3 DNA sequence: TGTGCCTGGGAGATACTCTCTGGAAACACCATATATTTT. Translating gives CAWEILSGNTIYF. The chain combines TRBV30 with TRBJ1-3; no clear D gene. Trimming left V 5 bases short and J 0 bases short, with 8 bases between. Per germline, CDR1 GTSNPN and CDR2 SVGIG (reference sequence). CDR3 length: 13 amino acids. The whole variable domain, remainder taken from reference TRBV30 and TRBJ1-3, is SQTIHQWPATLVQPVGSPLSLECTVEGTSNPNLYWYRQAAGRGLQLLFYSVGIGQISSEVPQNLSASRPQDRQFILSSKKLLLSDSGFYLCAWEILSGNTIYFGEGSWLTVV.

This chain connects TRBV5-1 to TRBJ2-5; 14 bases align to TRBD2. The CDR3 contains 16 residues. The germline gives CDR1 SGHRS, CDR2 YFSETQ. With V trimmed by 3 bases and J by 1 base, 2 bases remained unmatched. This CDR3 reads CASSSGTSGGQETQYF. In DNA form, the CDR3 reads TGCGCCAGCAGCTCCGGGACTAGCGGGGGCCAAGAGACCCAGTACTTC.

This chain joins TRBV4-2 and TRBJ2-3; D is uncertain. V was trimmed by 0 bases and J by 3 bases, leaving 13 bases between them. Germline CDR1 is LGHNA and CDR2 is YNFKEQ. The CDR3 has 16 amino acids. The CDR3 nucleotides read TGTGCCAGCAGCCAAGATGGGTATAGCTTAACAGATACGCAGTATTTT. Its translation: CASSQDGYSLTDTQYF.

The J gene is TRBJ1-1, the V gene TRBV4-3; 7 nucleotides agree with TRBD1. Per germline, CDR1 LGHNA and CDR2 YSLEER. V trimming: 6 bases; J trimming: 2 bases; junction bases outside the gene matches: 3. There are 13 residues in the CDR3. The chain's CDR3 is CASRQGPNTEAFF. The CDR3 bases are TGCGCCAGCAGACAGGGGCCAAACACTGAAGCTTTCTTT.

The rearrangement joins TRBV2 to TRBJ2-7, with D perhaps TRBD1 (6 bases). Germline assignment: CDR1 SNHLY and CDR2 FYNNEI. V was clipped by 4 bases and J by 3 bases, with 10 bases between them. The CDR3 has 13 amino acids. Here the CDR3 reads CASSAGRGYEQYF. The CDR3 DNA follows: TGTGCCAGCAGTGCGGGCAGGGGCTACGAGCAGTACTTC.

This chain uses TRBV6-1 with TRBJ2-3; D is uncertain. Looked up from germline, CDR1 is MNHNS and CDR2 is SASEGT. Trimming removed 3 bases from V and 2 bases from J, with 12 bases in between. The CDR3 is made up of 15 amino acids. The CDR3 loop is CASSESRSLTDTQYF. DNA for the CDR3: TGTGCCAGCAGTGAGTCCAGATCCCTCACAGATACGCAGTATTTT.

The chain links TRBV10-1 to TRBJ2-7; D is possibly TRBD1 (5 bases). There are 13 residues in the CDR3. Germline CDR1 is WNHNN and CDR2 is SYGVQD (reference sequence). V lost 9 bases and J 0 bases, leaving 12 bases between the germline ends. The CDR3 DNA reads TGCGCCAGGGGGAAGGGGCTCTCCTACGAGCAGTACTTC. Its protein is CARGKGLSYEQYF.

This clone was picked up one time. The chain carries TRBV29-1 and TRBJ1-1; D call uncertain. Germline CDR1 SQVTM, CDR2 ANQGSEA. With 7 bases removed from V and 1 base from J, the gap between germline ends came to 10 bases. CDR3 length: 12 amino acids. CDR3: CSGETENTEAFF. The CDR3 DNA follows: TGCAGCGGCGAAACAGAGAACACTGAAGCTTTCTTT.

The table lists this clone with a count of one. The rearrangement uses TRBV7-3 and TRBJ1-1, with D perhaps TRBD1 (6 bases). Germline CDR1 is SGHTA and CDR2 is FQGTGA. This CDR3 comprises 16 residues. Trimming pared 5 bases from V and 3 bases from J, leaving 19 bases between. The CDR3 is CASSPRDRGAHTEAFF. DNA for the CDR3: TGTGCCAGCAGCCCAAGGGATCGGGGGGCTCACACTGAAGCTTTCTTT.

The DNA of the CDR3 is TGTGCCAGCAGCTTACCTCCAGGTCTGGGCACAGATACGCAGTATTTT. Protein product: CASSLPPGLGTDTQYF. The rearrangement joins TRBV11-1 to TRBJ2-3, with D unclear. The germline V and J ends were trimmed by 2 bases and 1 base, with 13 bases remaining between them. There are 16 residues in the CDR3. CDR1 is SGHAT and CDR2 is FQDESV in the germline V gene (reference sequence).

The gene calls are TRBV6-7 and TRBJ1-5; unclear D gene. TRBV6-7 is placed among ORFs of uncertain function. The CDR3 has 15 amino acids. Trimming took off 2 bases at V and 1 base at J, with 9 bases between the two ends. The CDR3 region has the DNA TGTGCCAGCAGTTACGTCTCGAGGAGCAATCAGCCCCAGCATTTT. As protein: CASSYVSRSNQPQHF.

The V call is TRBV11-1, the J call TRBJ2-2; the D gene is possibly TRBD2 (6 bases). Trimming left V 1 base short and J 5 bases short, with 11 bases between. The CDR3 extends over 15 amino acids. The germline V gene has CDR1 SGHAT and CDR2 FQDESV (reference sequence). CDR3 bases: TGTGCCAGCAGCTTAGTCGGGGGAGGTACCGGGGAGCTGTTTTTT. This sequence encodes CASSLVGGGTGELFF.

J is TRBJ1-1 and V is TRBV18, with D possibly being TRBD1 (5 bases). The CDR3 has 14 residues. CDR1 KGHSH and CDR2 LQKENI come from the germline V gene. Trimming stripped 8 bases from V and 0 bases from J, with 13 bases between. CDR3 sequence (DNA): TGTGCCAGCGGAGGGGTGCGGGTGAACACTGAAGCTTTCTTT. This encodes CASGGVRVNTEAFF.

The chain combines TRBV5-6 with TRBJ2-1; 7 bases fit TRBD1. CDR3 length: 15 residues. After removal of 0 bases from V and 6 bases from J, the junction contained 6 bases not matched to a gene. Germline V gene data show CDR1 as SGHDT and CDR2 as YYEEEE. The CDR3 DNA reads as TGTGCCAGCAGCTTGGATCAGGGGGTGGGCAATGAGCAGTTCTTC. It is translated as CASSLDQGVGNEQFF.